This T cell receptor beta chain was captured in a study of monozygotic twins with inflammatory bowel disease. Using TCRalpha and TCRbeta cDNA, the researchers carried out two nested PCRs that lasted roughly 16 and 10 cycles. TCRdb reprocessed the 5' RACE reads and reports one entry per CDR3 protein, with no DNA. The table lists fewer than 200,000 distinct CDR3 sequences, with roughly 2.6% in the top ten. Study-level results: Especially with disease activity, IBD patients had fewer clonotypes in common with others than healthy twins did.

Turning to this clonotype: Its target is not known.

Germline V CDR1 and CDR2: SGHTA, FQGNSA. The CDR3 length is 13 residues. This receptor was taken from a human donor with ulcerative colitis or Crohn's disease, or a healthy co-twin of an affected twin (not recorded which). The genes are TRBV7-2 and TRBJ2-1; TCRdb's D gene call, TRBD1, goes unchecked for lack of DNA. The sample was blood. CDR3 region: CASSAGAYNEQFF.